The rows below give T cell receptor beta chains drawn from one sample of a study of regulatory T cells. Generated by immunoSEQ multiplex PCR, the TCRdb table keeps only in-frame clones and is missing some. The data hold 15,000 or so clones, with roughly 90% observed a single time. Sequencing was performed on CD8+ T cells sorted from blood. The source is a person aged 18 to 35 with CD3G deficiency. Both conserved end residues are part of each CDR3. The order of the fields is J gene, V gene, clone size, D gene, CDR3 protein, CDR3 DNA. A D gene is named only where the DNA matches it firmly. Clone size, where shown, is once, few, many, or a class for clones that have expanded.

j_call: TRBJ1-1
v_call: TRBV5-1
clone_size: .
d_call: .
cdr3_aa: CASRYNLNTEAFF
cdr3_nt: TGCGCCAGCAGATATAACCTGAACACTGAAGCTTTCTTT

j_call: TRBJ2-7
v_call: TRBV28
clone_size: .
d_call: .
cdr3_aa: CASSSPGQRVSHEQYF
cdr3_nt: TGTGCCAGCAGTTCACCGGGCCAGAGGGTCTCCCACGAGCAGTACTTC

j_call: TRBJ1-1
v_call: TRBV4-1
clone_size: .
d_call: .
cdr3_aa: CASSQEGANTEAFF
cdr3_nt: TGCGCCAGCAGCCAAGAGGGGGCGAACACTGAAGCTTTCTTT

j_call: TRBJ1-6
v_call: TRBV13
clone_size: .
d_call: TRBD1
cdr3_aa: CASRAGQGRYSPLHF
cdr3_nt: TGTGCCAGCAGGGCCGGACAGGGAAGATATTCACCCCTCCACTTT

j_call: TRBJ1-1
v_call: TRBV5-6
clone_size: once
d_call: TRBD1
cdr3_aa: CASSPGGDDRAFF
cdr3_nt: TGTGCCAGCAGCCCAGGGGGCGACGATAGAGCTTTCTTT

j_call: TRBJ2-7
v_call: TRBV11-2
clone_size: .
d_call: TRBD1
cdr3_aa: CASSLTGGYEQYF
cdr3_nt: TGTGCCAGCAGCCTGACAGGGGGGTACGAGCAGTACTTC

j_call: TRBJ1-1
v_call: TRBV11-3
clone_size: .
d_call: .
cdr3_aa: CASSLDLGRGEAFF
cdr3_nt: TGTGCCAGCAGCTTAGATCTCGGCAGGGGTGAAGCTTTCTTT

j_call: TRBJ2-3
v_call: TRBV11-3
clone_size: .
d_call: .
cdr3_aa: CASSPSRTGVGDTQYF
cdr3_nt: TGTGCCAGCAGCCCCAGTCGGACGGGGGTTGGTGATACGCAGTATTTT

j_call: TRBJ2-1
v_call: TRBV27
clone_size: .
d_call: .
cdr3_aa: CASSLSNYGGEQFF
cdr3_nt: TGTGCCAGCAGTTTATCTAACTACGGAGGCGAGCAGTTCTTC

j_call: TRBJ2-7
v_call: TRBV25-1
clone_size: .
d_call: TRBD1
cdr3_aa: CASEGQGGEQYF
cdr3_nt: TGTGCCAGCGAAGGACAGGGGGGAGAGCAGTACTTC

j_call: TRBJ1-2
v_call: TRBV4-2
clone_size: .
d_call: TRBD1
cdr3_aa: CASSQPTGEFYGYTF
cdr3_nt: TGTGCCAGCAGCCAACCGACAGGGGAGTTCTATGGCTACACCTTC

j_call: TRBJ2-3
v_call: TRBV9
clone_size: .
d_call: TRBD2
cdr3_aa: CASSVDGRAGDTQYF
cdr3_nt: TGTGCCAGCAGCGTAGACGGGAGGGCCGGAGATACGCAGTATTTT

j_call: TRBJ2-1
v_call: TRBV19
clone_size: .
d_call: .
cdr3_aa: CASSPGPYDGQFF
cdr3_nt: TGTGCCAGTAGTCCAGGGCCTTACGACGGGCAGTTCTTC

j_call: TRBJ1-2
v_call: TRBV14
clone_size: once
d_call: .
cdr3_aa: CASSRDYRPYGYTF
cdr3_nt: TGTGCCAGCAGCCGCGACTACAGGCCCTATGGCTACACCTTC

j_call: TRBJ1-6
v_call: TRBV7-8
clone_size: .
d_call: .
cdr3_aa: CASSALDELYNSPLHF
cdr3_nt: TGTGCCAGCAGCGCCCTTGACGAACTTTATAATTCACCCCTCCACTTT

j_call: TRBJ2-7
v_call: TRBV7-8
clone_size: .
d_call: .
cdr3_aa: CASSLALIGHGPASELYEQYF
cdr3_nt: TGTGCCAGCAGCTTAGCGCTAATTGGTCACGGCCCGGCTAGCGAACTCTACGAGCAGTACTTC

j_call: TRBJ2-7
v_call: TRBV7-9
clone_size: .
d_call: TRBD2
cdr3_aa: CASSLGREQYF
cdr3_nt: TGTGCCAGCAGCCTCGGGAGGGAGCAGTACTTC

j_call: TRBJ1-2
v_call: TRBV6-6
clone_size: once
d_call: TRBD1
cdr3_aa: CASSGTESYGYTF
cdr3_nt: TGTGCCAGCAGCGGGACAGAAAGCTATGGCTACACCTTC

j_call: TRBJ1-4
v_call: TRBV5-8
clone_size: .
d_call: .
cdr3_aa: CASSSRNEKLFF
cdr3_nt: TGTGCCAGCAGCTCGAGAAATGAAAAACTGTTTTTT

j_call: TRBJ2-3
v_call: TRBV6-5
clone_size: .
d_call: .
cdr3_aa: CASSPRTQTTDTQYF
cdr3_nt: TGTGCCAGCAGCCCCCGGACACAAACCACAGATACGCAGTATTTT

j_call: TRBJ1-5
v_call: TRBV2
clone_size: .
d_call: TRBD1
cdr3_aa: CASDRGIGQPQHF
cdr3_nt: TGTGCCAGCGACAGGGGTATAGGTCAGCCCCAGCATTTT

j_call: TRBJ1-2
v_call: TRBV27
clone_size: .
d_call: .
cdr3_aa: CASKPLGAGYGYTF
cdr3_nt: TGTGCCAGCAAGCCACTAGGGGCTGGCTATGGCTACACCTTC

j_call: TRBJ2-3
v_call: TRBV7-9
clone_size: .
d_call: TRBD2
cdr3_aa: CASSSGSGGPDTQYF
cdr3_nt: TGTGCCAGCAGCTCCGGCAGCGGGGGCCCAGATACGCAGTATTTT

j_call: TRBJ1-5
v_call: TRBV6-6
clone_size: once
d_call: .
cdr3_aa: CASSYYPPESEIEGMF
cdr3_nt: TGTGCCAGCAGTTACTACCCCCCTGAATCCGAGATCGAGGGTATGTTT

j_call: TRBJ1-5
v_call: TRBV7-2
clone_size: .
d_call: .
cdr3_aa: CASSFDTNQPQHF
cdr3_nt: TGTGCCAGCAGCTTTGACACCAATCAGCCCCAGCATTTT

j_call: TRBJ2-5
v_call: TRBV19
clone_size: .
d_call: .
cdr3_aa: CASSTDTQETQYF
cdr3_nt: TGTGCCAGTAGTACCGACACCCAAGAGACCCAGTACTTC

j_call: TRBJ1-1
v_call: TRBV11-1
clone_size: .
d_call: .
cdr3_aa: CASSLGTGTEAFF
cdr3_nt: TGTGCCAGCAGCTTAGGAACAGGGACTGAAGCTTTCTTT

j_call: TRBJ2-1
v_call: TRBV11-2
clone_size: once
d_call: TRBD1
cdr3_aa: CASSLVGQGDPYNEQFF
cdr3_nt: TGTGCCAGCAGCTTAGTGGGTCAGGGGGATCCCTACAATGAGCAGTTCTTC

j_call: TRBJ2-2
v_call: TRBV19
clone_size: .
d_call: .
cdr3_aa: CASSMGTGELFF
cdr3_nt: TGTGCCAGTAGTATGGGCACCGGGGAGCTGTTTTTT

j_call: TRBJ1-4
v_call: TRBV6-1
clone_size: .
d_call: TRBD1
cdr3_aa: CASSEGQGTNEKLFF
cdr3_nt: TGTGCCAGCAGTGAAGGACAGGGGACTAATGAAAAACTGTTTTTT

j_call: TRBJ1-6
v_call: TRBV27
clone_size: .
d_call: .
cdr3_aa: CASSHPGDYSPLHF
cdr3_nt: TGTGCCAGCAGTCACCCAGGTGATTATTCACCCCTCCACTTT

j_call: TRBJ2-1
v_call: TRBV10-2
clone_size: .
d_call: TRBD2
cdr3_aa: CASSETSGYNEQFF
cdr3_nt: TGCGCCAGCAGTGAGACTAGCGGCTACAATGAGCAGTTCTTC

j_call: TRBJ2-2
v_call: TRBV6-6
clone_size: .
d_call: TRBD2
cdr3_aa: CAAGANTGELFF
cdr3_nt: TGTGCGGCGGGGGCGAACACCGGGGAGCTGTTTTTT

j_call: TRBJ2-7
v_call: TRBV7-9
clone_size: .
d_call: TRBD1
cdr3_aa: CASSSLRGQRRYEQYF
cdr3_nt: TGTGCCAGCAGCTCCCTCAGGGGGCAAAGGAGATACGAGCAGTACTTC

j_call: TRBJ1-1
v_call: TRBV7-9
clone_size: .
d_call: .
cdr3_aa: CASSFPGNTEAFF
cdr3_nt: TGTGCCAGCAGCTTTCCGGGGAACACTGAAGCTTTCTTT

j_call: TRBJ1-2
v_call: TRBV4-3
clone_size: .
d_call: .
cdr3_aa: CASSQDLAPNYGYTF
cdr3_nt: TGCGCCAGCAGCCAAGATCTCGCACCAAACTATGGCTACACCTTC

j_call: TRBJ2-7
v_call: TRBV9
clone_size: .
d_call: .
cdr3_aa: CASSVGGTPSYEQYF
cdr3_nt: TGTGCCAGCAGCGTAGGTGGGACACCATCCTACGAGCAGTACTTC

j_call: TRBJ1-1
v_call: TRBV11-2
clone_size: .
d_call: .
cdr3_aa: CASSSGLRLEAFF
cdr3_nt: TGTGCCAGCAGCTCTGGGCTCAGGCTTGAAGCTTTCTTT

j_call: TRBJ2-5
v_call: TRBV4-1
clone_size: .
d_call: .
cdr3_aa: CASSQVSGQETQYF
cdr3_nt: TGCGCCAGCAGCCAAGTTTCGGGGCAAGAGACCCAGTACTTC

j_call: TRBJ2-2
v_call: TRBV5-4
clone_size: .
d_call: TRBD1
cdr3_aa: CASSRRDRGWVNTGELFF
cdr3_nt: TGTGCCAGCAGCCGAAGGGACAGGGGGTGGGTCAACACCGGGGAGCTGTTTTTT

j_call: TRBJ1-1
v_call: TRBV19
clone_size: .
d_call: .
cdr3_aa: CASFGVDTEAFF
cdr3_nt: TGTGCCTCCTTTGGGGTGGACACTGAAGCTTTCTTT

j_call: TRBJ1-1
v_call: TRBV6-5
clone_size: .
d_call: .
cdr3_aa: CASSTRQVVNTEAFF
cdr3_nt: TGTGCCAGCAGTACTCGACAGGTCGTGAACACTGAAGCTTTCTTT